These T cell receptor beta chains were read from a single sample in a study of CD8 T cells in ankylosing spondylitis. TCRdb called the 5' RACE reads again in MiXCR, with one record for every CDR3 protein. Here the sample spans some 54,000 distinct CDR3 sequences, 7.4% being singletons. Sequencing used blood, either unsorted or a sorted T cell fraction (not recorded which). The receptors here all came from a female donor with ankylosing spondylitis or in good health (not recorded which). CDR3s include the opening cysteine and the closing phenylalanine or tryptophan.

CDR3 length: 12; V gene: TRBV12-5; CDR3 protein: CASAGIYNEQFF
CDR3 length: 14; V gene: TRBV5-1; CDR3 protein: CASSFTSPNEKLFF
CDR3 length: 17; V gene: TRBV4-1; CDR3 protein: CASSQEIFGTSTYEQYF
CDR3 length: 17; V gene: TRBV28; CDR3 protein: CASSSFQDRESEETQYF
CDR3 length: 15; V gene: TRBV10-3; CDR3 protein: CAISDDGTGYNEQFF
CDR3 length: 14; V gene: TRBV3-1; CDR3 protein: CASSQQGLINEQFF
CDR3 length: 15; V gene: TRBV6-1; CDR3 protein: CASKSGGGGNQPQHF
CDR3 length: 13; V gene: TRBV9; CDR3 protein: CASSSRGDNEQFF
CDR3 length: 14; V gene: TRBV5-1; CDR3 protein: CASSLGTHQYGYTF
CDR3 length: 14; V gene: TRBV29-1; CDR3 protein: CSVTEDSSGNTIYF
CDR3 length: 15; V gene: TRBV5-5; CDR3 protein: CASSLIGGPLYEQYF
CDR3 length: 14; V gene: TRBV7-8; CDR3 protein: CASSSLAGPKTQYF
CDR3 length: 19; V gene: TRBV1; CDR3 protein: CTSSHTGTSGGNSTDTQYF
CDR3 length: 16; V gene: TRBV12-3/TRBV12-4; CDR3 protein: CASSPRQGIMNTEAFF
CDR3 length: 16; V gene: TRBV7-2; CDR3 protein: CASSLRSDRRNSPLHF
CDR3 length: 12; V gene: TRBV12-3/TRBV12-4; CDR3 protein: CASSWGRGEAFF
CDR3 length: 15; V gene: TRBV7-6; CDR3 protein: CASSPGQYSNEKLFF
CDR3 length: 13; V gene: TRBV20-1; CDR3 protein: CSAAGQQNQPQHF
CDR3 length: 14; V gene: TRBV6-1; CDR3 protein: CASRPGGANGELFF
CDR3 length: 14; V gene: TRBV20-1; CDR3 protein: CSATSGTNTGELFF
CDR3 length: 14; V gene: TRBV7-9; CDR3 protein: CASSLAEGQEKLFF
CDR3 length: 15; V gene: TRBV5-1; CDR3 protein: CASSSHQGVETEAFF
CDR3 length: 15; V gene: TRBV10-3; CDR3 protein: CAISGTGGITYGYTF
CDR3 length: 22; V gene: TRBV4-1; CDR3 protein: CASSQGPSGFWGGSDYYNEQFF
CDR3 length: 13; V gene: TRBV12-3/TRBV12-4; CDR3 protein: CASSFHGEETQYF
CDR3 length: 15; V gene: TRBV5-4; CDR3 protein: CASSLRPKGVDTQYF
CDR3 length: 15; V gene: TRBV20-1; CDR3 protein: CSARGGDSLNSPLHF
CDR3 length: 17; V gene: TRBV5-6; CDR3 protein: CASSLGLRTGAYNEQFF
CDR3 length: 15; V gene: TRBV28; CDR3 protein: CASSSWDRGSTEAFF
CDR3 length: 13; V gene: TRBV29-1; CDR3 protein: CSVVRGGNTEAFF
CDR3 length: 14; V gene: TRBV7-2; CDR3 protein: CASSFGVANTEAFF
CDR3 length: 15; V gene: TRBV20-1; CDR3 protein: CSASPGQAGEETQYF
CDR3 length: 15; V gene: TRBV7-2; CDR3 protein: CASSSQTPIGNIQYF
CDR3 length: 14; V gene: TRBV5-8; CDR3 protein: CASSLRGVEETQYF
CDR3 length: 16; V gene: TRBV12-3/TRBV12-4; CDR3 protein: CASNPGGGYIDQPQHF
CDR3 length: 16; V gene: TRBV28; CDR3 protein: CASSLGTGFYNSPLHF
CDR3 length: 13; V gene: TRBV18; CDR3 protein: CASSPLSYNEQFF
CDR3 length: 15; V gene: TRBV30; CDR3 protein: CAWSLLQGAFNEQFF
CDR3 length: 14; V gene: TRBV9; CDR3 protein: CASSPGTLDNEQFF
CDR3 length: 14; V gene: TRBV20-1; CDR3 protein: CSASGGQDTGELFF
CDR3 length: 13; V gene: TRBV2; CDR3 protein: CASSIQGDYGYTF
CDR3 length: 14; V gene: TRBV12-3/TRBV12-4; CDR3 protein: CTSSSSQGNTEAFF
CDR3 length: 15; V gene: TRBV5-5; CDR3 protein: CASSLLGLRDTEAFF
CDR3 length: 14; V gene: TRBV9; CDR3 protein: CASSVPLGQGGYTF
CDR3 length: 14; V gene: TRBV3-1; CDR3 protein: CASTRSGDSYEQYF
CDR3 length: 15; V gene: TRBV5-1; CDR3 protein: CASRASSAEADTQYF
CDR3 length: 13; V gene: TRBV5-1; CDR3 protein: CASSSDGNTEAFF
CDR3 length: 18; V gene: TRBV6-5; CDR3 protein: CASSYVGLAGGSSDTQYF
CDR3 length: 16; V gene: TRBV20-1; CDR3 protein: CSARDTHSSGANVLTF
CDR3 length: 12; V gene: TRBV5-6; CDR3 protein: CASSLRDTEAFF
CDR3 length: 15; V gene: TRBV5-6; CDR3 protein: CASSLGSRHPFEAFF
CDR3 length: 13; V gene: TRBV12-3/TRBV12-4; CDR3 protein: CASSLGQGSGYTF
CDR3 length: 12; V gene: TRBV5-1; CDR3 protein: CASSFPNTEAFF
CDR3 length: 17; V gene: TRBV3-1; CDR3 protein: CASSQRGTGGLDSPLHF